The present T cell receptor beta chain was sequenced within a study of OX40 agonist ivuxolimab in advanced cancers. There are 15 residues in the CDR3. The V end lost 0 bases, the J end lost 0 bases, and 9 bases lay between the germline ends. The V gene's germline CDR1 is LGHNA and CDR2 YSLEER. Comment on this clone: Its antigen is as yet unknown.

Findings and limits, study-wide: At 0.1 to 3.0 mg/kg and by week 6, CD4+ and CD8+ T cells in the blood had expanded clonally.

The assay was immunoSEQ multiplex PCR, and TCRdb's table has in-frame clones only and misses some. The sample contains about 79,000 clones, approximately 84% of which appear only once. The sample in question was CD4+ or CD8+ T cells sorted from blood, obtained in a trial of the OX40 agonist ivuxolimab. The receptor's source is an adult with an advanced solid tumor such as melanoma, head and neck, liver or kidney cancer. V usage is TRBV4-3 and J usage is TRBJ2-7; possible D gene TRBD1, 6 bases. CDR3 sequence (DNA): TGCGCCAGCAGCCAAGAAGGGGACACCTCCTACGAGCAGTACTTC. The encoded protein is CASSQEGDTSYEQYF.